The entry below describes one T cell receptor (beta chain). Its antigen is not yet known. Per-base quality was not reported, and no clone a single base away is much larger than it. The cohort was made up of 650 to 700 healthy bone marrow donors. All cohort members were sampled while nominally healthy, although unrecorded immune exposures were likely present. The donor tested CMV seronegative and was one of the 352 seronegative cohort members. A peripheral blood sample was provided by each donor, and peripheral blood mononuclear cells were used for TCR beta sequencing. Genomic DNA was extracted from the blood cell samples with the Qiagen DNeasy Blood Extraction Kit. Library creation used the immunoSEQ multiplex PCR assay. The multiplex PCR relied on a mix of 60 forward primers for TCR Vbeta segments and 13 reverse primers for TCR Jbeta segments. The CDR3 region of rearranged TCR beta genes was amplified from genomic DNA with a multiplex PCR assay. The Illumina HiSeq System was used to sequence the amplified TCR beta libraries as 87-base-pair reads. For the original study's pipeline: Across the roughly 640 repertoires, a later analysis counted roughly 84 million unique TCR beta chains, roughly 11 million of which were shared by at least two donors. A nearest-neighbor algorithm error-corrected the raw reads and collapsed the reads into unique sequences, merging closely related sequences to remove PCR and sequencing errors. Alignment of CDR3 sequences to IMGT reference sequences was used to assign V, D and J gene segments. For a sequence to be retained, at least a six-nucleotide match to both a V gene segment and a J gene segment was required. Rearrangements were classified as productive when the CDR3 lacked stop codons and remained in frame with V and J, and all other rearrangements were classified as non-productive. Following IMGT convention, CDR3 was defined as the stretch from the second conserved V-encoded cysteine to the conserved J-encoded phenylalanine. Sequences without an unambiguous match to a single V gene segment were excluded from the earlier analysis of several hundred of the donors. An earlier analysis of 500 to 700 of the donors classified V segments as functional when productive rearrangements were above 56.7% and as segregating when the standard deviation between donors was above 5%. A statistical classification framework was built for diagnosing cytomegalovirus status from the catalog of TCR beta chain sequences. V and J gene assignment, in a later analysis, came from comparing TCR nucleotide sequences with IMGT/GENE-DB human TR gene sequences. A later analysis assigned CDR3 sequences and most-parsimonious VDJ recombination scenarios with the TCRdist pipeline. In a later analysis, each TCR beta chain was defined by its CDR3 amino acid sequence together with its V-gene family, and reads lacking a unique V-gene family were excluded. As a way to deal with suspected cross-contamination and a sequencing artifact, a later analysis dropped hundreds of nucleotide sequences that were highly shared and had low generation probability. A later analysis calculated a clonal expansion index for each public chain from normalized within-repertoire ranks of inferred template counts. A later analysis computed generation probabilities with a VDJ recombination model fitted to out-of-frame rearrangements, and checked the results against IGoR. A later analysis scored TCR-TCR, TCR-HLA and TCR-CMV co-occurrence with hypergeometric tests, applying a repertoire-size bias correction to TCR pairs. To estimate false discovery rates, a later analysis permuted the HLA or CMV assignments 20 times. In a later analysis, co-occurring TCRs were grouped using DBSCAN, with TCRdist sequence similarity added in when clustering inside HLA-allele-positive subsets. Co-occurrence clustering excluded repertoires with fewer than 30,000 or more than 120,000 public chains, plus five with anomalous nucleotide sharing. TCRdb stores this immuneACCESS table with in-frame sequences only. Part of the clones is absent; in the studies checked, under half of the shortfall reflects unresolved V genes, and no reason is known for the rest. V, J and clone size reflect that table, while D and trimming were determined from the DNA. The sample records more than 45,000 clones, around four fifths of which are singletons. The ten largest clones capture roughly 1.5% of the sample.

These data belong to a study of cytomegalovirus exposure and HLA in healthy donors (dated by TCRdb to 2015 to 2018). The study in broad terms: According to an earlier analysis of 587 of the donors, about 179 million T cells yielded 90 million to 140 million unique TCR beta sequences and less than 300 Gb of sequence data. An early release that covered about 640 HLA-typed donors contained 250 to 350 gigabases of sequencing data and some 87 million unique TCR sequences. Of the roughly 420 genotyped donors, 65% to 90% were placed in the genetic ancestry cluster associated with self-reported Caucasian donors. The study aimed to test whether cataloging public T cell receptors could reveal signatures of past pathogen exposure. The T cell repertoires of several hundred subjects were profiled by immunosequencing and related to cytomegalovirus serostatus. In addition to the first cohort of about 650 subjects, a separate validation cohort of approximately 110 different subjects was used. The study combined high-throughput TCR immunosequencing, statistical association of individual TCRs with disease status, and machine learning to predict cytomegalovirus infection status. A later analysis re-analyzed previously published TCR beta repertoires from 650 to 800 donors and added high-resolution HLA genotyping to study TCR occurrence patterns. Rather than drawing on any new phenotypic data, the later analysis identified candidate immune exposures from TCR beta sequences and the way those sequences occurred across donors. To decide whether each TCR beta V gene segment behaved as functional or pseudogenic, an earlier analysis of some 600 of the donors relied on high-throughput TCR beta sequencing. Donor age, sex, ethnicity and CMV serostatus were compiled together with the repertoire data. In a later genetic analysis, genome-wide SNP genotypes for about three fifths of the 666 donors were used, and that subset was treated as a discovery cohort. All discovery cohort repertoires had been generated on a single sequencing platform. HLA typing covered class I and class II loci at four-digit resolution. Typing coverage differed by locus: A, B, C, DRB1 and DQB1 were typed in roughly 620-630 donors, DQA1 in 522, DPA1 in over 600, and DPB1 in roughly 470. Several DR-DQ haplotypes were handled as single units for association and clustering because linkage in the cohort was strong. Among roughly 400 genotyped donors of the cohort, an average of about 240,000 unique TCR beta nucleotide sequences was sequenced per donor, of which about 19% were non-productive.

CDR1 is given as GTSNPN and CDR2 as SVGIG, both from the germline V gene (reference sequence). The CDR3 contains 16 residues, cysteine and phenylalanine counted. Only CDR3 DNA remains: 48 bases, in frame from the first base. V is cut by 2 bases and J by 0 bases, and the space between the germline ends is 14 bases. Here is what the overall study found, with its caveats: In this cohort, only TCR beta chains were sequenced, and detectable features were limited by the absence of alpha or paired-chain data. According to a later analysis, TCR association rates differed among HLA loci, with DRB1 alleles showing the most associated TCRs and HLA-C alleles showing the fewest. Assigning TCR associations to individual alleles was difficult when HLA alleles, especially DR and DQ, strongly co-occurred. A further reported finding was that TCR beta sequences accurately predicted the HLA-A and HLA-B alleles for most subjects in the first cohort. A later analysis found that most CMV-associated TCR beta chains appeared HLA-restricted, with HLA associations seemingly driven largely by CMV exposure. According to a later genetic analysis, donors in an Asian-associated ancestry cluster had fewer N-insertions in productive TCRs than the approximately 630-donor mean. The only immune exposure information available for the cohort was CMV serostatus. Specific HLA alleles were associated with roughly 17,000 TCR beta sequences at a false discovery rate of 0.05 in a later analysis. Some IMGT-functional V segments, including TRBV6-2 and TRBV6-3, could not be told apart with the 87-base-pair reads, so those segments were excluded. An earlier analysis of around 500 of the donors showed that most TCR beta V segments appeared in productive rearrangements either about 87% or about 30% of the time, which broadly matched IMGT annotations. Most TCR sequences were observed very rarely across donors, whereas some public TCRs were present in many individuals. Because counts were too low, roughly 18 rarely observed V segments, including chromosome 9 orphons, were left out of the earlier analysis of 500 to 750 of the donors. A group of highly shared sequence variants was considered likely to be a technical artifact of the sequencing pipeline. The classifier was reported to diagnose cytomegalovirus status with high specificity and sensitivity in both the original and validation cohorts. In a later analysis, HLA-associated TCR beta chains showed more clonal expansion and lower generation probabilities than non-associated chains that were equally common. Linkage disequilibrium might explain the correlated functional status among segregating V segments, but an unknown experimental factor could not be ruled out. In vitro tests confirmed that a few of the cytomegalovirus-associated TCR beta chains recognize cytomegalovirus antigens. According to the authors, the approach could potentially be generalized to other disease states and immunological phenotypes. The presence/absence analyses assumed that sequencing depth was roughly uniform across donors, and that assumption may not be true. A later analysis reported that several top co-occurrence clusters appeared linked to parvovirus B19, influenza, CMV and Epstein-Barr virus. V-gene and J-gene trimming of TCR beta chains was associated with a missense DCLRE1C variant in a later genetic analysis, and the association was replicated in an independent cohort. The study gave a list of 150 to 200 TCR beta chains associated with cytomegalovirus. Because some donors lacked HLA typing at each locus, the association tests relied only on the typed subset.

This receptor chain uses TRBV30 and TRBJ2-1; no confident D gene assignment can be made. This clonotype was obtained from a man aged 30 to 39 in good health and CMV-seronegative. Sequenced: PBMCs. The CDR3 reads CAWSPTGAGSYNEQFF. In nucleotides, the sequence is TGTGCCTGGAGTCCGACCGGAGCCGGCTCCTACAATGAGCAGTTCTTC.